This T cell receptor (beta chain) was captured in a study of T cells in tuberculosis. Study-wide context: CD1B tetramers identified T cells specific for mycobacterial lipid GMM.

Assay: immunoSEQ multiplex PCR; the TCRdb copy retains only in-frame clones and omits some. The table records about 50,000 clones, roughly 96% of them present only once. Time point noted: new active TB diagnosis, blood taken before or within 7 days of starting treatment. Each patient had positive sputum smear microscopy and/or positive culture. Unsorted cryopreserved PBMC were sequenced, averaging roughly 94,000 T cells per clinical donor. The clonotype comes from an adult with tuberculosis. Sequences were derived from PBMCs, sampled at tuberculosis diagnosis.

In DNA form, the CDR3 reads TGTGCCAGCAGCGCACGACAGGGTTACGAGCAGTACTTC. Protein: CASSARQGYEQYF. The gene calls are TRBV7-6 and TRBJ2-7; TRBD1 agrees at 7 bases. The CDR3 is made up of 13 amino acids. V lost 5 bases and J lost 4; bases outside the gene matches: 5. Germline V gene data show CDR1 as SGHVS and CDR2 as FNYEAQ.